The subject of this entry is one T cell receptor beta chain. Its antigen is currently not known. Within one base of it there is no much larger clone, and no base qualities were kept. Cut back by 0 bases and 8 bases, the V and J ends lie 15 bases apart. Measured from the cysteine to the phenylalanine, the CDR3 is 15 residues long. Left in the record is the CDR3 DNA by itself, 45 bases read in frame from the first base. CDR1 and CDR2 (KGHSH, LQKENI) derive from the germline V gene. Healthy HIV-negative adults with no recently reported acute infections or vaccinations were included as donors. Only Caucasian adults living in Nashville, Tennessee, USA were represented among the donors. CD4+ T cells were enriched through magnetic negative selection, after which naive cells were positively selected on CD45RA and the remaining negative fraction served as the memory subset. Blood was obtained by leukapheresis, after which PBMCs were separated by Ficoll-Histopaque density gradient centrifugation and cryopreserved in liquid nitrogen vapor phase. Analytical flow cytometry was used to check the purity and quantity of each magnetically sorted T cell population. Genomic DNA was isolated from every sorted fraction and measured by UV absorbance on a Nanodrop 2000c.

The sample originates from a study of shared clonotypes between healthy human individuals (TCRdb year 2020). In terms of the full investigation: The cohort comprised two women and three men aged 18 to 49 years. The study deeply sequenced blood TCR repertoires of about 5 healthy adults to estimate repertoire size and the extent of clonotype sharing between individuals. Each donor's leukapheresis produced roughly between roughly 0.85 and 9.5 billion PBMCs. Libraries were prepared and TCR repertoires were sequenced by different laboratories using diverse techniques, in order to increase sequencing depth and limit assay-specific biases. For each donor, three plates each were used for CD4 naive and CD4 memory, two plates were used for CD8 naive, and one plate was used for CD8 memory. Study-wide conclusions, independent of this receptor: Sampling was limited to blood, and TCR repertoires in tissue likely differ from TCR repertoires in blood. Sharing across a few donors was observed for roughly 5% of naive CD4, 3% to 3.5% of naive CD8, 2% to 2.5% of memory CD4, and approximately 0.41% of memory CD8 clonotypes. Even with the large sequencing depth, rarefaction of the sorted-subset datasets indicated that sequencing was incomplete. Clonotypes shared by all four sorted-subset donors showed higher generation probabilities than non-shared clonotypes. Pairwise subsampling led to the expectation that sequencing depth would affect the degree of clonotype sharing among donors. Naive subsets generally had larger estimated clonotype richness than memory subsets. Because the study included a small number of donors, the genetic and exposure-history diversity represented was limited.

Using the deep immunoSEQ assay, TCR CDR3 regions were amplified from genomic DNA by multiplex PCR. For each cell subset, the extracted genomic DNA was distributed evenly across all wells of several immunoSEQ 96-well plates, and each plate served as one replicate. For sorted subsets, approximately 0.2 ug of genomic DNA, equivalent to around 29,000 T cell genomes, went into each replicate PCR. The purified libraries were quantified using a Qubit 3.0 fluorometer, sized with a Bioanalyzer 2100, and then quantified again using the KAPA Library Quantification kit. Every immunoSEQ 96-well plate was sequenced on a separate single-read 150-cycle Illumina NextSeq 550 flow cell. For the original study's pipeline: Because only junctional sequences without quality scores were contained in the immunoSEQ output, filtering matching that applied to full-length reads could not be performed. Sequences were annotated with PyIR, a Python wrapper for IgBLAST v1.9, and V/J genes and CDR3 were assigned using IMGT germline references. Reads were removed for weak V/J assignments (E-value above 1e-6), missing CDR3, stop codons, out-of-frame junctions, or ambiguous translated residues. A V3J clonotype was defined by an identical inferred V gene, J gene, and CDR3 amino acid sequence. To compute the percentage overlap between repertoires, the number of shared unique clonotypes was divided by the size of the smaller repertoire. Richness of each repertoire was evaluated using RTK rarefaction, the Chao1 estimator, and Recon v2.1 estimates of unobserved clonotypes. For all TCRbeta clonotypes obtained by the gDNA method from a few donors, generation probabilities were computed with OLGA. The table was pulled from immuneACCESS by TCRdb, which kept in-frame rearrangements only. Such tables lose some clones; where checked, under half of the loss comes from unresolved V genes, and the rest has no known cause. That table supplies the V and J calls and clone size; D and trimming were determined from the DNA. Here the sample has roughly 700,000 clones; under 80% occur a single time. The top ten clones comprise approximately 1.6% of the sample.

The sample was memory CD4+ T cells sorted from blood. The cell subset or site label for this specimen denotes: CD45RA-negative fraction. The chain couples TRBV18 to TRBJ2-3; the D gene could be TRBD1 or TRBD2, each one agreeing over 5 bases. The receptor was isolated from a woman aged 25 to 45 in good health. CDR3 protein: CASSPPDLRGRTQYF. The nucleotides are TGTGCCAGCTCACCACCCGACCTTCGGGGACGTACGCAGTATTTT.